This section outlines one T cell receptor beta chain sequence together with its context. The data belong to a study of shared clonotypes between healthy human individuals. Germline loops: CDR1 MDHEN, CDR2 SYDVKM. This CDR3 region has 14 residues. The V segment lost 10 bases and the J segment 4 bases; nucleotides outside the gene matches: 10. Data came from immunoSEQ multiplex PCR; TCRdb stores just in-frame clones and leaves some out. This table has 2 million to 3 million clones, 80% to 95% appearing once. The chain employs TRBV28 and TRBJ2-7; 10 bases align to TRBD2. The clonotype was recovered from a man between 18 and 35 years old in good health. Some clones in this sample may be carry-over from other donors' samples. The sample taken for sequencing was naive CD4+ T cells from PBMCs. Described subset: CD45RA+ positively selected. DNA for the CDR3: TGTGCCACTTGGACTAGCGGAAAATCTTACGAGCAGTACTTC. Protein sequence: CATWTSGKSYEQYF.